These T cell receptor beta chains were read from a single sample in a study of early T cells in non-severe SARS-CoV-2 infection. TCRdb fed the 5' RACE reads into MiXCR, producing one record per CDR3 protein. The sample holds about 110,000 distinct CDR3 sequences, 11% seen once. The sequenced sample was whole blood. Every receptor here comes from an adult who was a healthcare worker with PCR-confirmed SARS-CoV-2 infection or an uninfected control (not recorded which). The CDR3 runs from the conserved cysteine through the conserved F or W.

V	CDR3
TRBV20-1	CSASTWEGGGELFF
TRBV24-1	CATSDPGGDRADNEQFF
TRBV3-1	CASSPAVGGGYYGYTF
TRBV9	CASSVGSSYEQYF
TRBV20-1	CSARGAGSQPQHF
TRBV11-2	CASSFGTDTQYF
TRBV20-1	CSAFGLETYEQYF
TRBV7-2	CASRTPGLGGGRNEQFF
TRBV10-2	CASSPGGISYEQYF
TRBV21-1	CASTEGEKLFF
TRBV20-1	CSAPSSGRGYEQYF
TRBV7-9	CASSLSGGRNYGYTF
TRBV12-3/TRBV12-4	CASRLTGTYNEQFF
TRBV6-6	CASSYLTSGDYNEQFF
TRBV6-5	CASSYSISAAEAFF
TRBV5-1	CASSLDSSAQTQYF
TRBV21-1	CASSFGRNRPHGYTF
TRBV5-4	CASSISGYEQYF
TRBV14	CASSSRRDSYEQYF